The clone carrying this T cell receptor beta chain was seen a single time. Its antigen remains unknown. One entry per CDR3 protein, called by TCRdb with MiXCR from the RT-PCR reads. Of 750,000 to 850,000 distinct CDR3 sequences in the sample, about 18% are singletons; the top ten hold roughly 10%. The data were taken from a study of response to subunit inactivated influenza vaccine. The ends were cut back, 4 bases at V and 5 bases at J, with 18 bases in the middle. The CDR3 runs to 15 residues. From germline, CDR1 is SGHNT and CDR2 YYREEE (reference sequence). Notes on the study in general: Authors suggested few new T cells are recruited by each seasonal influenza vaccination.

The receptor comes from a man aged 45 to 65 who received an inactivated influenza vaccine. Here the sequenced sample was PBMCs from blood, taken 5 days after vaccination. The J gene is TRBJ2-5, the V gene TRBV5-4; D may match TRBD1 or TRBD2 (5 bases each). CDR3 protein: CASSGDAGRRETQYF. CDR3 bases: TGTGCCAGCAGCGGGGACGCGGGTAGAAGGGAGACCCAGTACTTC.